This T cell receptor beta chain is drawn from a study of blood T cells in healthy people across ages. Germline CDR1 is SGHTA and CDR2 is FQGNSA. Trimming stripped 5 bases from V and 6 bases from J, with 23 bases between. The CDR3 is 17 amino acids. With a J-beta primer mix and a sample-barcoded 5' primer, a second PCR ran about 7 to 11 cycles. Each CDR3 protein is one row after TCRdb ran MiXCR on the 5' RACE reads. Among 1.5 million to 2 million distinct CDR3 sequences listed, 49% were seen once. Study-level findings and limits: Greater diversity and more naive CD4+ cells were seen in long-lived donors than in aged donors.

Concerning this clonotype: Antigen: not known.

This chain uses TRBV7-2 with TRBJ1-5; unclear D gene. The clonotype comes from a woman aged 40 to 55 in good health. The sequencing sample was made of blood. CDR3 protein: CASSLREDVESLQPQHF. For the CDR3, the DNA is TGTGCCAGCAGCCTTCGAGAGGATGTTGAGTCCCTTCAGCCCCAGCATTTT.